The 32 T cell receptor beta chains in this list originate from one sample, sequenced in a study of shared clonotypes between healthy human individuals. Terminally differentiated effector memory CD45RA+ cells were excluded by CCR7 positive selection of CD45RO-negative cells. The repertoire was sequenced with immunoSEQ multiplex PCR; TCRdb's copy has only in-frame clones and lacks some. The table includes roughly 2.1 million clones, about 92% detected once. Sequenced sample: naive CD8+ T cells from PBMCs. These receptors came from a man aged 18 to 35 in good health. Some clones in this sample may be carry-over from other donors' samples.

V gene TRBV6-5 combines with J gene TRBJ2-7; D uncertain. This CDR3 has 13 residues. The germline gives CDR1 MNHEY, CDR2 SVGAGI. V lost 4 bases and J 7 bases, leaving 14 bases between the germline ends. The CDR3 nucleotides are TGTGCCAGCAGTTCTGACTCGGCCGGGGAGCAGTACTTC. Encoded protein: CASSSDSAGEQYF.

This chain uses TRBV6-5 with TRBJ2-1, with 8 bases lining up with TRBD1. This CDR3 has 16 amino acids. Looked up from germline, CDR1 is MNHEY and CDR2 is SVGAGI. With 2 bases clipped from V and 4 bases from J, the junction kept 7 bases outside the gene matches. CDR3 sequence (DNA): TGTGCCAGCAGTTACCTAGGACAGGGCCTTTACAATGAGCAGTTCTTC. Protein sequence: CASSYLGQGLYNEQFF.

V is TRBV25-1 and J is TRBJ2-3; D may be TRBD1 (5 bases). The CDR3 has 13 residues. Deletions cut 6 bases from V and 0 bases from J, with 7 bases between. From germline, CDR1 is MGHDK and CDR2 SYGVNS. DNA for the CDR3: TGTGCCAGCAGGCAGGGTAGCACAGATACGCAGTATTTT. Residues: CASRQGSTDTQYF.

This clone was detected once. The chain links TRBV27 to TRBJ2-7; tentative D call: TRBD2 (5 bases). The CDR3 is 18 residues long. Germline CDR1 reads MNHEY; CDR2 reads SMNVEV (reference sequence). The V and J ends lost 2 bases and 3 bases respectively, with 23 bases between them. CDR3 region: CASSLLQSGRGFSYEQYF. Written as DNA, the CDR3 is TGTGCCAGCAGTTTACTTCAGTCTGGGAGAGGGTTTAGCTACGAGCAGTACTTC.

The genes are TRBV13 and TRBJ2-1, with a weak D call TRBD2 (6 bases). V was cut by 3 bases and J by 7 bases, with 16 bases left in between. Germline loops: CDR1 PRHDT, CDR2 FYEKMQ (reference sequence). The CDR3 is 15 residues long. CDR3: CASSFSYGSGNEQFF. As DNA, the CDR3 is TGTGCCAGCAGCTTTTCCTACGGGAGCGGTAATGAGCAGTTCTTC.

The chain recombines TRBV29-1 with TRBJ1-2; D ambiguous. The CDR3 is made up of 13 amino acids. V was trimmed by 5 bases and J by 0 bases, leaving 10 bases between them. CDR1 and CDR2 (germline): SQVTM, ANQGSEA. The CDR3 DNA reads as TGCAGCGTTCGGAGCATGACTAACTATGGCTACACCTTC. This sequence encodes CSVRSMTNYGYTF.

CDR3 region: CASSQLWGGSPTGELFF. In DNA, the CDR3 is TGTGCCAGCAGTCAACTATGGGGCGGGAGCCCCACCGGGGAGCTGTTTTTT. V and J are TRBV9 and TRBJ2-2, with 7 bases fitting TRBD2. After removal of 5 bases from V and 4 bases from J, the junction contained 14 bases not matched to a gene. The CDR3 consists of 17 residues. Germline V lookup: CDR1 SGDLS, CDR2 YYNGEE.

The chain combines TRBV11-2 with TRBJ2-3; unclear D gene. Germline V gives CDR1 SGHAT, CDR2 FQNNGV. The CDR3 runs to 14 residues. The V end was cut by 1 base, the J end by 2 bases, with 7 bases between. This CDR3 reads CASSLVVYTDTQYF. The CDR3 nucleotides are TGTGCCAGCAGCTTAGTGGTCTACACAGATACGCAGTATTTT.

The rearrangement joins TRBV28 to TRBJ2-1; D is uncertain. Germline V lookup: CDR1 MDHEN, CDR2 SYDVKM. There are 15 residues in the CDR3. V was clipped by 4 bases and J by 10 bases, with 20 bases between them. CDR3 loop: CASSYWAASVKEQFF. The DNA of the CDR3 is TGTGCCAGCAGTTACTGGGCAGCCTCGGTTAAGGAGCAGTTCTTC.

This chain connects TRBV18 to TRBJ1-4; D call uncertain. The V gene's germline CDR1 is KGHSH and CDR2 LQKENI. The CDR3 totals 16 residues. The V gene lost 0 bases and the J gene lost 5 bases, with 13 bases spanning the gap. CDR3 sequence: CASSPPPRLGNEKLFF. The CDR3 DNA sequence: TGTGCCAGCTCACCACCGCCTCGACTAGGAAATGAAAAACTGTTTTTT.

A word on this clone: Other DNA sequences of this sample code for an identical CDR3. V and J are TRBV5-1 and TRBJ1-5; weak D call: TRBD1 (5 bases). Per the germline V gene, CDR1 is SGHRS and CDR2 is YFSETQ. Trimming left V 0 bases short and J 2 bases short, with 9 bases between. The CDR3 contains 15 residues. CDR3 DNA: TGCGCCAGCAGCTTGGCAGGGTCCGGCAATCAGCCCCAGCATTTT. As protein: CASSLAGSGNQPQHF.

The count of this clone is one. The junction departs from the called germline gene at one end, perhaps through a read error. The chain links TRBV6-1 to TRBJ2-5; D is undetermined. In germline, CDR1 is MNHNS, CDR2 SASEGT. The CDR3 spans 16 residues. The CDR3 DNA is TGTGCCAGCAGCGAAGAGGTGAACCGCGGTTTGGAGACCCAGTACTTC. Amino acids: CASSEEVNRGLETQYF.

The gene calls are TRBV29-1 and TRBJ2-1, with no clear D. The germline V gene encodes CDR1 SQVTM and CDR2 ANQGSEA. The V end lost 4 bases, the J end lost 5 bases, and 18 bases lay between the germline ends. This CDR3 is 15 amino acids long. This chain's CDR3 is CSVARPGHPNNEQFF. The CDR3 nucleotides read TGCAGCGTTGCTAGACCGGGCCATCCCAACAATGAGCAGTTCTTC.

The chain links TRBV7-3 to TRBJ2-1, with TRBD2 identical over 13 bases. V lost 5 bases and J lost 4; bases outside the gene matches: 8. Germline CDR1 SGHTA, CDR2 FQGTGA. The CDR3 is 17 amino acids. CDR3 protein: CASSEPGLAGRYNEQFF. Here the CDR3 DNA reads TGTGCCAGCAGCGAACCGGGACTAGCGGGAAGGTACAATGAGCAGTTCTTC.

The chain employs TRBV6-5 and TRBJ1-5; no firm D call. Per the germline V gene, CDR1 is MNHEY and CDR2 is SVGAGI. V was shortened by 5 bases and J by 6 bases, with 11 bases between the two germline ends. This CDR3 comprises 13 residues. The CDR3 loop is CASSPGWGQPQHF. The CDR3 nucleotides are TGTGCCAGCAGTCCGGGCTGGGGTCAGCCCCAGCATTTT.

The chain joins TRBV18 to TRBJ1-1; D is unclear. In germline, CDR1 is KGHSH, CDR2 LQKENI. The CDR3 has 14 residues. The V end was cut by 2 bases, the J end by 6 bases, with 13 bases between. CDR3 in amino acids: CASSPAAIPAEAFF. CDR3 bases: TGTGCCAGCTCACCAGCTGCGATTCCGGCTGAAGCTTTCTTT.

The rearrangement uses TRBV4-3 and TRBJ2-3; D remains unclear. The V end lost 0 bases, the J end lost 4 bases, and 11 bases lay between the germline ends. The CDR3 is made up of 15 amino acids. Germline V gene data show CDR1 as LGHNA and CDR2 as YSLEER. The CDR3 nucleotides are TGCGCCAGCAGCCAAGAAATCATAAGTTCAGATACGCAGTATTTT. Its protein product is CASSQEIISSDTQYF.

As regards this clone: Additional DNA sequences in this sample encode the identical CDR3. The J gene is TRBJ2-7, the V gene TRBV27; TRBD1 aligns across 11 bases. CDR3 size: 14 residues. The J segment lost 4 bases and the V segment lost 6 bases, leaving 5 bases of the junction unmatched. CDR1 and CDR2 (germline): MNHEY, SMNVEV (reference sequence). As DNA, the CDR3 is TGTGCCAGCAGCCCGGACAGGGGGCTTTACGAGCAGTACTTC. This gives the protein CASSPDRGLYEQYF.

This chain connects TRBV27 to TRBJ2-1; 9 bases are shared with TRBD1. Trimming cost V 4 bases and J 3 bases; bases outside gene matches: 7. This CDR3 region has 16 residues. The germline CDR1 and CDR2 sequences are MNHEY and SMNVEV (reference sequence). This chain's CDR3 is CASSWTGTGFYNEQFF. CDR3 bases: TGTGCCAGCAGTTGGACCGGGACAGGGTTCTACAATGAGCAGTTCTTC.

This sequence joins TRBV7-9 and TRBJ2-3, with 7 bases matching TRBD1. The CDR3 sequence is 16 residues long. With V trimmed by 4 bases and J by 6 bases, 13 bases remained unmatched. Germline-derived CDR1 and CDR2 are SEHNR and FQNEAQ (reference sequence). The CDR3 loop reads CASSSPGQLRVDTQYF. As DNA, the CDR3 is TGTGCCAGCAGCTCTCCGGGACAGCTAAGGGTGGATACGCAGTATTTT.

The chain carries TRBV18 and TRBJ1-2, with D tentatively TRBD1 (5 bases). Germline V lookup: CDR1 KGHSH, CDR2 LQKENI. The V end lost 6 bases, the J end lost 8 bases, and 13 bases lay between the germline ends. CDR3 length: 12 residues. The CDR3 region is CASSGTTRGYTF. Written as DNA, the CDR3 is TGTGCCAGCTCGGGGACGACGAGGGGCTACACCTTC.

V and J are TRBV9 and TRBJ2-1; D is undetermined. The CDR3 spans 13 residues. V gave up 6 bases and J gave up 3 bases, with 10 bases separating them. CDR1 SGDLS and CDR2 YYNGEE come from the germline V gene. The CDR3 DNA is TGTGCCAGCAATGACGGGCGCTACAATGAGCAGTTCTTC. Its translation: CASNDGRYNEQFF.

The chain is built from TRBV27 and TRBJ2-7; 8 nucleotides line up with TRBD1. The V gene's germline CDR1 is MNHEY and CDR2 SMNVEV (reference sequence). J lost 2 bases, V lost 6 bases, and 12 bases had no gene match. The CDR3 has 16 amino acids. CDR3 DNA sequence: TGTGCCAGCAGGAAAGGACAGGGTGAGGTTGCCTACGAGCAGTACTTC. Translated: CASRKGQGEVAYEQYF.

This chain uses TRBV7-2 with TRBJ1-5; D gene ambiguous. The V gene lost 3 bases and the J gene lost 1 base, with 10 bases spanning the gap. CDR1 and CDR2 from the germline V gene are SGHTA and FQGNSA. The CDR3 is 15 amino acids. In nucleotides, the CDR3 is TGTGCCAGCAGCTTCTGGGGTGACAGCAATCAGCCCCAGCATTTT. This gives the protein CASSFWGDSNQPQHF.

The genes are TRBV28 and TRBJ2-2, with D possibly matching TRBD2 (6 bases). The germline CDR1 and CDR2 sequences are MDHEN and SYDVKM. V was trimmed by 8 bases and J by 2 bases, leaving 12 bases between them. CDR3 length equals 14 residues. This chain's CDR3 is CASSGLFNTGELFF. CDR3 nucleotide sequence: TGTGCCAGCTCGGGACTCTTTAACACCGGGGAGCTGTTTTTT.

The chain links TRBV11-2 to TRBJ2-1, with a weak D call TRBD2 (6 bases). CDR1 and CDR2 (germline): SGHAT, FQNNGV. The CDR3 length is 15 residues. V lost 2 bases and J 0 bases, leaving 8 bases between the germline ends. The CDR3 region is CASSLLRGSYNEQFF. CDR3 nucleotide sequence: TGTGCCAGCAGCTTACTGCGGGGCTCCTACAATGAGCAGTTCTTC.

As regards this clone: This sample includes further DNA sequences coding for the same CDR3. The rearrangement joins TRBV4-1 to TRBJ1-1; D not certain. There are 14 residues in the CDR3. Germline values: CDR1 MGHRA, CDR2 YSYEKL. Trimming took 1 base from V and 1 from J, leaving 7 bases between them. The DNA for the CDR3 is TGCGCCAGCAGCCAAGTTTCCGGGAACACTGAAGCTTTCTTT. Residues: CASSQVSGNTEAFF.

J is TRBJ2-7 and V is TRBV9, with a possible D match to TRBD1 (6 bases). Looked up from germline, CDR1 is SGDLS and CDR2 is YYNGEE. V lost 6 bases and J lost 2, with 18 bases in between. This CDR3 has 15 amino acids. The CDR3 is CASTPGWSGAYEQYF. In DNA form, the CDR3 reads TGTGCCAGCACCCCCGGTTGGTCAGGGGCCTACGAGCAGTACTTC. The whole variable domain, remainder taken from reference TRBV9 and TRBJ2-7, is DSGVTQTPKHLITATGQRVTLRCSPRSGDLSVYWYQQSLDQGLQFLIQYYNGEERAKGNILERFSAQQFPDLHSELNLSSLELGDSALYFCASTPGWSGAYEQYFGPGTRLTVT.

A note on this clone: A read error is possible here, since a much larger clone lies one base away. The chain employs TRBV7-8 and TRBJ2-7; D unclear. CDR1 and CDR2 (germline): SGHVS, FQNEAQ. This CDR3 comprises 11 residues. The V gene lost 5 bases and the J gene lost 1 base, with 3 bases spanning the gap. The CDR3 here is CASSVSYEQYF. The CDR3 DNA is TGTGCCAGCAGCGTTTCCTACGAGCAGTACTTC.

CDR3 amino acids: CASSFDYLNTGELFF. Written as DNA, the CDR3 is TGCGCCAGCAGCTTCGATTACCTCAACACCGGGGAGCTGTTTTTT. The chain recombines TRBV5-1 with TRBJ2-2; D is undetermined. V was pared by 2 bases and J by 2 bases, with 10 bases between. The CDR3 spans 15 residues. CDR1 is SGHRS and CDR2 is YFSETQ in the germline V gene.

Of note for this clone: Other DNA sequences of this sample code for an identical CDR3. The V and J genes are TRBV30 and TRBJ1-1, with 7 bases lining up with TRBD1. CDR3 length: 12 amino acids. J lost 6 bases, V lost 0 bases, and 1 base had no gene match. The germline V gene has CDR1 GTSNPN and CDR2 SVGIG (reference sequence). This chain's CDR3 is CAWSVGTAEAFF. In DNA form, the CDR3 reads TGTGCCTGGAGTGTAGGGACAGCTGAAGCTTTCTTT.

The chain couples TRBV7-9 to TRBJ2-1; D unresolved. This CDR3 spans 13 amino acids. Germline V gene sequence: CDR1 SEHNR, CDR2 FQNEAQ (reference sequence). The ends were cut back, 1 base at V and 7 bases at J, with 8 bases in the middle. The CDR3 sequence: CASSLDSWNEQFF. In nucleotides, the CDR3 is TGTGCCAGCAGCTTAGATTCCTGGAATGAGCAGTTCTTC.